A selection of T cell receptor beta chains follows, all from one sample in a study of CD8 T cells in Susac syndrome. TCRdb ran MiXCR on the immunoSEQ multiplex PCR reads and lists one entry per CDR3 protein. The data contain roughly 120,000 distinct CDR3 sequences, 85% to 95% of them seen just once; the ten biggest clones take up just under 0.095%. Input material: CD4+ T cells from PBMCs. These TCRs come from a human donor with multiple sclerosis. The CDR3 runs from the conserved cysteine through the conserved F or W. The D gene is left open where the match is weak. Expanded clones get a size class; other rows say once, few or many, or leave the size out.

>.|TRBJ1-4|TRBV6-5|.
CASSRTGAQGKFF
TGTGCCAGCTCCCGAACGGGGGCCCAAGGGAAGTTTTTT
>.|TRBJ1-2|TRBV28|.
CASSNNTFLYGYTF
TGTGCCAGCAGTAACAACACCTTTCTCTATGGCTACACCTTC
>.|TRBJ1-1|TRBV6-2/TRBV6-3|TRBD1
CASSIRGLDAFF
TGTGCCAGCAGTATTAGGGGGCTGGATGCTTTCTTT
>.|TRBJ2-3|TRBV4-1|.
CASSQVPASTDTQYF
TGCGCCAGCAGCCAAGTTCCGGCTAGCACAGATACGCAGTATTTT
>.|TRBJ1-2|TRBV6-5|.
CASNRRGDGYTF
TGTGCCAGCAATCGGAGGGGAGACGGCTACACCTTC
>.|TRBJ2-7|TRBV28|.
CASSPGPVSGQYF
TGTGCCAGCAGTCCTGGACCGGTATCCGGGCAGTACTTC
>.|TRBJ2-1|TRBV3-1|TRBD1
CASSQGGGIVNEQFF
TGTGCCAGCAGCCAAGGAGGGGGCATTGTCAATGAGCAGTTCTTC
>.|TRBJ2-3|TRBV3-1|.
CASSQDLAVDTQYF
TGTGCCAGCAGCCAAGATTTAGCCGTGGATACGCAGTATTTT
>.|TRBJ2-2|TRBV7-2|.
CASSYPLRGKNTGELFF
TGTGCCAGCAGTTATCCATTAAGGGGGAAGAACACCGGGGAGCTGTTTTTT
>.|TRBJ1-1|TRBV2|TRBD1
CASSSGQATRVAFF
TGTGCCAGCAGCTCGGGACAGGCGACGCGTGTGGCTTTCTTT
>.|TRBJ1-2|TRBV10-3|TRBD1
CAISDLLGTALGYGYTF
TGTGCCATCAGTGACTTACTTGGGACAGCCTTGGGCTATGGCTACACCTTC
>.|TRBJ1-1|TRBV19|.
CASSIQVVGTEAFF
TGTGCCAGTAGTATACAGGTCGTGGGCACTGAAGCTTTCTTT
>.|TRBJ2-2|TRBV30|TRBD2
CAWSVLGGDTGELFF
TGTGCCTGGAGTGTACTCGGGGGGGACACCGGGGAGCTGTTTTTT
>.|TRBJ1-2|TRBV30|.
CAWSEENYGYTF
TGTGCCTGGAGTGAAGAAAACTATGGCTACACCTTC
>.|TRBJ1-1|TRBV30|TRBD1
CAWSEGAAGETEAFF
TGTGCCTGGAGTGAGGGGGCAGCCGGGGAAACTGAAGCTTTCTTT
>.|TRBJ1-6|TRBV6-5|.
CASSYTGGPLHF
TGTGCCAGCAGTTACACGGGCGGACCCCTCCACTTT
>.|TRBJ2-7|TRBV19|.
CASTPSPGILYEQYF
TGTGCCAGTACCCCAAGCCCGGGAATTCTCTACGAGCAGTACTTC
>.|TRBJ1-2|TRBV4-3|TRBD1
CASSQEAGTGMGYTF
TGCGCCAGCAGCCAAGAAGCCGGGACAGGAATGGGCTACACCTTC
>once|TRBJ1-5|TRBV6-6|TRBD1
CASTVGQGVGPQHF
TGTGCCAGCACCGTGGGGCAGGGGGTAGGGCCCCAGCATTTT
>.|TRBJ2-7|TRBV10-3|.
CAISESSEQYF
TGTGCCATCAGTGAGTCAAGCGAGCAGTACTTC
>.|TRBJ2-3|TRBV5-1|.
CASSPSSGLRPTDTQYF
TGCGCCAGCAGCCCGTCCTCGGGCCTCCGACCCACAGATACGCAGTATTTT
>.|TRBJ1-5|TRBV29-1|.
CSVGGQGGGQPQHF
TGCAGCGTTGGGGGACAAGGGGGGGGTCAGCCCCAGCATTTT
>.|TRBJ2-7|TRBV6-1|TRBD1
CASQNRGYEQYF
TGTGCCAGCCAGAACAGGGGTTACGAGCAGTACTTC
>.|TRBJ1-2|TRBV7-2|.
CASSPRVAPYGYTF
TGTGCCAGCAGCCCCCGTGTAGCCCCCTATGGCTACACCTTC
>.|TRBJ1-1|TRBV4-1|.
CASSQGDVLAEAFF
TGCGCCAGCAGCCAAGGGGATGTTCTGGCTGAAGCTTTCTTT
>once|TRBJ1-2|TRBV5-1|.
CASMPRPDRGYGYTF
TGCGCCAGCATGCCGAGGCCGGATAGGGGATATGGCTACACCTTC
>.|TRBJ2-1|TRBV19|.
CASSIGVEHLYNEQFF
TGTGCCAGTAGTATTGGCGTAGAGCATCTCTACAATGAGCAGTTCTTC
>.|TRBJ1-6|TRBV29-1|TRBD1
CSARQGANSPLHF
TGCAGCGCACGACAGGGGGCCAATTCACCCCTCCACTTT
>.|TRBJ1-3|TRBV3-1|.
CASRVGRYSGNTIYF
TGTGCCAGCAGAGTGGGACGGTACTCTGGAAACACCATATATTTT
>.|TRBJ1-1|TRBV5-1|TRBD1
CASSPMGQGLAFF
TGCGCCAGCAGCCCTATGGGACAGGGCCTAGCTTTCTTT
>.|TRBJ2-7|TRBV6-2/TRBV6-3|TRBD2
CASSETSPYEQYF
TGTGCCAGCAGTGAGACTAGCCCCTACGAGCAGTACTTC
>.|TRBJ2-1|TRBV18|.
CASGGLSYNEQFF
TGTGCCAGCGGGGGACTCTCCTACAATGAGCAGTTCTTC
>.|TRBJ1-1|TRBV20-1|.
CSARVGLREGGHTEAFF
TGCAGTGCTAGAGTTGGATTAAGGGAAGGCGGCCACACTGAAGCTTTCTTT
>once|TRBJ2-1|TRBV5-1|TRBD1
CASSLAEAGGHNEQFF
TGCGCCAGCAGCTTGGCCGAAGCAGGGGGCCACAATGAGCAGTTCTTC
>.|TRBJ1-5|TRBV6-1|.
CASSEATANQPQHF
TGTGCCAGCAGTGAAGCCACGGCCAATCAGCCCCAGCATTTT
>.|TRBJ2-3|TRBV28|.
CASSARVRTAQRGTDTQYF
TGTGCCAGCAGCGCGCGAGTCAGGACAGCCCAAAGGGGCACAGATACGCAGTATTTT
>.|TRBJ1-5|TRBV6-5|.
CATRWGIIPIQPQHF
TGTGCCACCCGCTGGGGAATAATACCCATTCAGCCCCAGCATTTT
>.|TRBJ1-1|TRBV23-1|TRBD1
CASSQPYRGRTEAFF
TGCGCCAGCAGTCAACCTTACAGGGGGAGGACTGAAGCTTTCTTT
>.|TRBJ1-5|TRBV20-1|.
CSANDGAPSSNQPQHF
TGCAGTGCTAATGACGGGGCCCCCAGTAGCAATCAGCCCCAGCATTTT
>.|TRBJ2-6|TRBV5-1|TRBD1
CASSWTGGGGANVLIF
TGCGCCAGCAGCTGGACAGGGGGCGGAGGGGCCAACGTCCTGATTTTC
>once|TRBJ1-5|TRBV7-2|.
CASSSSHHNQPQHF
TGTGCCAGCAGCTCCAGCCACCACAATCAGCCCCAGCATTTT
>.|TRBJ2-1|TRBV27|TRBD1
CASGQQGQYNEQFF
TGTGCCAGCGGCCAGCAGGGACAGTACAATGAGCAGTTCTTC
>.|TRBJ1-1|TRBV30|TRBD1
CAWSGQGARAFF
TGTGCCTGGAGCGGACAGGGGGCGCGTGCTTTCTTT
>.|TRBJ1-2|TRBV20-1|.
CSASQGTIGYTF
TGCAGTGCTAGCCAGGGGACTATCGGCTACACCTTC
>few|TRBJ1-2|TRBV7-2|.
CASSLSGGSHPTF
TGTGCCAGCTCCTTATCAGGTGGCAGCCACCCCACCTTC
>.|TRBJ2-5|TRBV3-1|TRBD2
CASSRGLAVAEAETQYF
TGTGCCAGCAGCCGGGGACTAGCGGTGGCCGAGGCAGAGACCCAGTACTTC
>.|TRBJ2-7|TRBV15|TRBD1
CATSSLMTGKYEQYF
TGTGCCACCAGCAGCCTAATGACAGGGAAGTACGAGCAGTACTTC
>.|TRBJ2-7|TRBV7-8|TRBD2
CASSLRGGFDEQYF
TGTGCCAGCAGCTTACGGGGAGGGTTTGACGAGCAGTACTTC
>.|TRBJ2-7|TRBV7-8|TRBD1
CASSSPWDSIYEQYF
TGTGCCAGCAGCTCACCCTGGGACAGCATATACGAGCAGTACTTC